Below are 31 T cell receptor beta chains sequenced from a single sample in a study of blood T cell repertoires in COVID-19. The assay was immunoSEQ multiplex PCR, and TCRdb's table has in-frame clones only and misses some. The sample yields around 60,000 clones, 60% to 75% seen once. Sequenced material: peripheral blood. The origin of the receptors is a woman aged 80 or older with acute or convalescent COVID-19.

The V and J genes are TRBV7-9 and TRBJ1-1; 7 bases match TRBD1. Germline V gene data show CDR1 as SEHNR and CDR2 as FQNEAQ (reference sequence). This CDR3 is 15 amino acids long. With V trimmed by 1 base and J by 8 bases, 10 bases remained unmatched. CDR3 in DNA: TGTGCCAGCAGCTTAGATATTATTCTGGGACAGGAAGCTTTCTTT. Translation: CASSLDIILGQEAFF.

This clone was seen ten or more times. The gene calls are TRBV11-2 and TRBJ1-1, with 7 bases fitting TRBD1. The CDR3 extends over 16 amino acids. The germline gives CDR1 SGHAT, CDR2 FQNNGV. The ends lost 6 bases at V and 1 base at J; junction bases unmatched: 11. The CDR3 coding sequence is TGTGCCAGCAGTACAGGGGCTCCTAGGCCGAACACTGAAGCTTTCTTT. It encodes CASSTGAPRPNTEAFF. Full variable domain (outside the CDR3, taken from reference TRBV11-2 and TRBJ1-1): EAGVAQSPRYKIIEKRQSVAFWCNPISGHATLYWYQQILGQGPKLLIQFQNNGVVDDSQLPKDRFSAERLKGVDSTLKIQPAKLEDSAVYLCASSTGAPRPNTEAFFGQGTRLTVV.

The V gene is TRBV27, the J gene TRBJ1-1; 7 bases match TRBD1. V trimming: 3 bases; J trimming: 2 bases; junction bases outside the gene matches: 3. The germline V gene has CDR1 MNHEY and CDR2 SMNVEV (reference sequence). CDR3 size: 14 residues. CDR3 sequence: CASSFNRGNTEAFF. The CDR3 nucleotides read TGTGCCAGCAGTTTTAACAGGGGTAACACTGAAGCTTTCTTT.

The V and J genes are TRBV19 and TRBJ1-2; D may be TRBD1 (6 bases). Trimming took off 6 bases at V and 6 bases at J, with 14 bases between the two ends. Germline V gene sequence: CDR1 LNHDA, CDR2 SQIVND (reference sequence). This CDR3 spans 13 amino acids. Written as DNA, the CDR3 is TGTGCCAGTAGGGAACAGGGAGATCATGGCTACACCTTC. Encoded protein: CASREQGDHGYTF. The entire variable domain, with the rest obtained from reference TRBV19 and TRBJ1-2, is as follows: DGGITQSPKYLFRKEGQNVTLSCEQNLNHDAMYWYRQDPGQGLRLIYYSQIVNDFQKGDIAEGYSVSREKKESFPLTVTSAQKNPTAFYLCASREQGDHGYTFGSGTRLTVV.

The chain carries TRBV11-2 and TRBJ2-5; the D is unclear. Germline V gene lookup returns CDR1 SGHAT and CDR2 FQNNGV. There are 14 residues in the CDR3. V lost 7 bases, J lost 5 bases, and 17 bases lay in between. CDR3 loop: CASTPQARGETQYF. In DNA, the CDR3 is TGTGCCAGCACCCCCCAAGCCCGTGGTGAGACCCAGTACTTC.

This rearrangement joins TRBV3-1 (or the pseudogene TRBV3-2) to TRBJ2-3; 11 nucleotides match TRBD2. The V gene end was trimmed by 3 bases and the J gene end by 4 bases; junction bases not matched to a gene: 3. The CDR3 totals 15 residues. Looked up from germline, CDR1 is LGHDT and CDR2 is YNNKEL (reference sequence). CDR3 in DNA: TGTGCCAGCAGCCACGTTAGCGGGAGGGCAGATACGCAGTATTTT. It is translated as CASSHVSGRADTQYF.

CDR3 amino acids: CASSPHEDRGGEQYF. CDR3 DNA: TGTGCCAGCAGTCCCCACGAAGACAGGGGGGGCGAGCAGTACTTC. This sequence joins TRBV28 and TRBJ2-7; TRBD1 aligns across 9 bases. V lost 5 bases to trimming and J lost 6 bases; unmatched junction nucleotides: 11. The germline V gene has CDR1 MDHEN and CDR2 SYDVKM. The CDR3 runs 15 residues. The full variable domain, with the rest looked up from reference TRBV28 and TRBJ2-7, is DVKVTQSSRYLVKRTGEKVFLECVQDMDHENMFWYRQDPGLGLRLIYFSYDVKMKEKGDIPEGYSVSREKKERFSLILESASTNQTSMYLCASSPHEDRGGEQYFGPGTRLTVT.

V is TRBV7-9 and J is TRBJ1-2; TRBD1 might be the D (6 bases). Trimming left V 7 bases short and J 6 bases short, with 18 bases between. CDR3 length equals 14 residues. The germline gives CDR1 SEHNR, CDR2 FQNEAQ (reference sequence). CDR3 nucleotide sequence: TGTGCCAGCACCATAACAGGGCGCAGGGATGGCTACACCTTC. Translation: CASTITGRRDGYTF.

This clone was found once. The V and J genes are TRBV18 and TRBJ1-5; TRBD1 is a possible D gene (5 bases). CDR3 length: 15 residues. Trimming stripped 3 bases from V and 3 bases from J, with 12 bases between. Germline assignment: CDR1 KGHSH and CDR2 LQKENI. The CDR3: CASSPQGSSNQPQHF. CDR3 in DNA: TGTGCCAGCTCACCGCAGGGCAGTTCCAATCAGCCCCAGCATTTT.

This chain joins TRBV5-5 and TRBJ1-5; D perhaps matches TRBD1 (6 bases). With 1 base removed from V and 2 bases from J, the gap between germline ends came to 10 bases. The CDR3 is 15 residues long. Germline CDR1 SGHKS, CDR2 YYEKEE (reference sequence). For the CDR3, the DNA is TGTGCCAGCAGCTTGTGGGCAGGGGGCAATCAGCCCCAGCATTTT. This sequence encodes CASSLWAGGNQPQHF.

This chain connects TRBV19 to TRBJ2-1; 14 nucleotides line up with TRBD2. The ends lost 5 bases at V and 3 bases at J; junction bases unmatched: 6. The CDR3 extends over 17 amino acids. Germline V gene lookup returns CDR1 LNHDA and CDR2 SQIVND (reference sequence). The CDR3 reads CASSSPTSGRVYNEQFF. Written as DNA, the CDR3 is TGTGCCAGTAGTTCTCCGACTAGCGGGAGGGTCTACAATGAGCAGTTCTTC.

This chain uses TRBV4-1 with TRBJ1-4; possibly TRBD1 for D (6 bases). CDR3 size: 15 residues. V lost 4 bases and J lost 4, with 13 bases in between. The V gene's germline CDR1 is MGHRA and CDR2 YSYEKL. CDR3 in amino acids: CASSPTGGNNEKLFF. The CDR3 coding sequence is TGCGCCAGCAGCCCGACTGGGGGCAATAATGAAAAACTGTTTTTT.

The V call is TRBV27, the J call TRBJ1-1, with 10 bases that match TRBD1. V lost 5 bases to trimming and J lost 4 bases; unmatched junction nucleotides: 4. Germline CDR1 reads MNHEY; CDR2 reads SMNVEV (reference sequence). This CDR3 region has 14 residues. The CDR3 region has the DNA TGTGCCAGCAGTCCCTGGACAGGGGGCACTGAAGCTTTCTTT. As protein: CASSPWTGGTEAFF.

This chain joins TRBV29-1 and TRBJ2-3; the match to TRBD1 covers 10 bases. Germline CDR1 reads SQVTM; CDR2 reads ANQGSEA. The CDR3 totals 16 residues. J lost 0 bases, V lost 3 bases, and 6 bases had no gene match. The CDR3 DNA is TGCAGCGTTGAGGGGGAGGGACAGGGGAGCACAGATACGCAGTATTTT. This codes for CSVEGEGQGSTDTQYF.

The chain has TRBV11-2 and TRBJ1-2; 9 bases match TRBD1. V trimming: 5 bases; J trimming: 5 bases; junction bases outside the gene matches: 18. CDR1 and CDR2 (germline): SGHAT, FQNNGV. This CDR3 comprises 18 residues. CDR3 coding DNA: TGTGCCAGCAGCCCATTTATCGTGGGTACCGGGACAGGGTATGGCTACACCTTC. This sequence encodes CASSPFIVGTGTGYGYTF.

The chain uses TRBV2 and TRBJ2-1; D is perhaps TRBD2 (6 bases). There are 15 residues in the CDR3. Germline-derived CDR1 and CDR2 are SNHLY and FYNNEI. The germline V and J ends were trimmed by 8 bases and 0 bases, with 14 bases remaining between them. CDR3 loop: CASSREIGSYNEQFF. The CDR3 nucleotides read TGTGCCAGCTCACGGGAGATCGGCTCCTACAATGAGCAGTTCTTC.

The chain has TRBV18 and TRBJ2-7; TRBD1 agrees at 7 bases. Unmatched junction bases numbered 15, after V lost 3 bases and J lost 10 bases. The CDR3 contains 15 residues. Per the germline V gene, CDR1 is KGHSH and CDR2 is LQKENI. The CDR3 DNA reads TGTGCCAGCTCACCGAGTAGGGACAGCCCTGTAGGACAGTACTTC. Amino acids: CASSPSRDSPVGQYF.

In its sample, this clone was seen a few times. CDR3 nucleotides: TGTGCCAGCAGTTTGGTCAGTAATCGGAACACTGAAGCTTTCTTT. It translates to CASSLVSNRNTEAFF. The gene calls are TRBV27 and TRBJ1-1; unclear D gene. Trimming cost V 3 bases and J 1 base, with 12 bases left between them. The CDR3 consists of 15 residues. Germline V lookup: CDR1 MNHEY, CDR2 SMNVEV (reference sequence).

CDR3 in DNA: TGTGCCAGCAGTGAAGCTCTTAGGGGGAGAATCGTCTCTGGAAACACCATATATTTT. Amino acid sequence: CASSEALRGRIVSGNTIYF. This rearrangement joins TRBV6-1 to TRBJ1-3, with TRBD1 as a possible D gene (6 bases). V lost 0 bases and J 0 bases, leaving 18 bases between the germline ends. CDR1 is MNHNS and CDR2 is SASEGT in the germline V gene. There are 19 residues in the CDR3.

This clone was detected only once. The chain combines TRBV11-2 with TRBJ2-1; TRBD2 matches at 9 bases. V trimming: 1 base; J trimming: 8 bases; junction bases outside the gene matches: 12. CDR3 length equals 17 residues. Germline V CDR1 and CDR2: SGHAT, FQNNGV. CDR3 region: CASSLGASGNGMDEQFF. The CDR3 coding sequence is TGTGCCAGCAGCTTAGGGGCTAGCGGGAATGGAATGGATGAGCAGTTCTTC.

V and J are TRBV6-2 or TRBV6-3 and TRBJ2-7; 8 bases match TRBD1. This CDR3 has 17 amino acids. CDR1 is MNHEY, CDR2 SVGEGT, per germline. With V trimmed by 2 bases and J by 1 base, 10 bases remained unmatched. The CDR3 sequence is CASSYRAGGVPSYEQYF. The DNA for the CDR3 is TGTGCCAGCAGTTACCGGGCAGGGGGCGTCCCTTCCTACGAGCAGTACTTC.

Only one count was recorded for this clone. The V gene is TRBV5-1, the J gene TRBJ1-2, with a possible D match to TRBD1 (5 bases). Germline lookup yields CDR1 SGHRS and CDR2 YFSETQ. The CDR3 covers 13 residues. Trimming removed 0 bases from V and 7 bases from J, with 10 bases in between. This chain's CDR3 is CASSLGRVGGYTF. The CDR3 DNA reads TGCGCCAGCAGCTTGGGCAGGGTAGGTGGCTACACCTTC.

The chain links TRBV2 to TRBJ2-2, with D possibly matching TRBD1 (6 bases). V was cut by 6 bases and J by 1 base, with 9 bases left in between. Germline V gene sequence: CDR1 SNHLY, CDR2 FYNNEI. The CDR3 extends over 14 amino acids. CDR3 sequence (DNA): TGTGCCAGCAGGGTGGGACAGAACACCGGGGAGCTGTTTTTT. Its protein product is CASRVGQNTGELFF.

The chain links TRBV2 to TRBJ1-3; TRBD1 aligns across 8 bases. The CDR3 is made up of 12 amino acids. Germline lookup yields CDR1 SNHLY and CDR2 FYNNEI. Written as DNA, the CDR3 is TGTGGCCTGACAGGGGCTGGAAACACCATATATTTT. Protein product: CGLTGAGNTIYF.

This clone has just one count. The V and J genes are TRBV28 and TRBJ2-7; a possible D gene is TRBD1 (5 bases). Germline-derived CDR1 and CDR2 are MDHEN and SYDVKM. V lost 6 bases and J lost 3, with 18 bases in between. This CDR3 has 15 residues. The CDR3 region is CASRNRQTKGYEQYF. Here the CDR3 DNA reads TGTGCCAGCAGAAACCGACAGACCAAGGGCTACGAGCAGTACTTC.

This clone was seen only once. The chain carries TRBV3-1 (or the pseudogene TRBV3-2) and TRBJ2-4, with D perhaps TRBD1 (5 bases). The germline CDR1 and CDR2 sequences are LGHDT and YNNKEL (reference sequence). CDR3 length equals 19 residues. Trimming took 0 bases from V and 2 from J, leaving 20 bases between them. The CDR3 nucleotides read TGTGCCAGCAGCCAAGAATTAGCAGGGTGGTCCTCTACCAAAAACATTCAGTACTTC. It codes for CASSQELAGWSSTKNIQYF.

V and J are TRBV3-1 (or the pseudogene TRBV3-2) and TRBJ2-2; a weak D match, TRBD2 (7 bases). Germline V lookup: CDR1 LGHDT, CDR2 YNNKEL (reference sequence). The CDR3 is made up of 13 amino acids. Trimming removed 10 bases at V and 4 bases at J, with 13 bases between. This CDR3 reads CATRGGGTGELFF. The CDR3 nucleotides read TGTGCCACCAGGGGAGGGGGCACCGGGGAGCTGTTTTTT.

This chain links TRBV2 with TRBJ2-1; 10 nucleotides agree with TRBD2. Germline-derived CDR1 and CDR2 are SNHLY and FYNNEI. V gave up 8 bases and J gave up 4 bases; unmatched junction bases: 5. The CDR3 has 14 amino acids. CDR3: CASGLAGGYNEQFF. CDR3 DNA: TGTGCCAGCGGATTAGCGGGAGGTTACAATGAGCAGTTCTTC.

In its sample, this clone was seen a few times. The J gene is TRBJ2-1, the V gene TRBV4-3; 7 positions agree with TRBD1. Germline CDR1 reads LGHNA; CDR2 reads YSLEER. The CDR3 extends over 15 amino acids. Unmatched junction bases numbered 8, after V lost 4 bases and J lost 5 bases. CDR3 sequence (DNA): TGCGCCAGCAGCCTGGAAGGGACAGTCAACAATGAGCAGTTCTTC. Amino acid sequence: CASSLEGTVNNEQFF.

This rearrangement joins TRBV30 to TRBJ1-1; D is unclear. CDR3 size: 12 residues. Germline V lookup: CDR1 GTSNPN, CDR2 SVGIG (reference sequence). V lost 1 base and J 6 bases, leaving 9 bases between the germline ends. The CDR3 sequence is CAWSAGTSEAFF. CDR3 bases: TGTGCCTGGAGTGCAGGAACCTCTGAAGCTTTCTTT.

This clone was recorded only once. The V call is TRBV4-3, the J call TRBJ1-2; 7 bases fit TRBD1. V shed 0 bases, J shed 4 bases, and the junction held 8 bases outside the gene matches. The CDR3 runs to 16 residues. Germline values: CDR1 LGHNA, CDR2 YSLEER. The CDR3 DNA follows: TGCGCCAGCAGCCAAGATGGAAGGGGGCAAGGCTATGGCTACACCTTC. Residues: CASSQDGRGQGYGYTF.